Listed below are T cell receptor beta chains from one sample, sequenced in a study of OX40 agonist ivuxolimab in advanced cancers. Here immunoSEQ multiplex PCR was the method, and the copy in TCRdb shows in-frame clones only, minus some. The data show just over 14,000 clones, with 75% to 95% seen just once and roughly 25% held by the top ten. This sample comprised CD4+ or CD8+ T cells sorted from blood, obtained in a trial of the OX40 agonist ivuxolimab. Receptors originate from an adult with an advanced solid tumor such as melanoma, head and neck, liver or kidney cancer. The CDR3 runs from the conserved cysteine through the conserved F or W. The order of the fields is J gene, clone size, D gene, V gene, CDR3 protein, CDR3 DNA. D genes are given only for firm matches. Clone size is given for some rows only: seen once, a few or many times, or a class if the clone is expanded.

J gene: TRBJ2-1; clone size: -; D gene: -; V gene: TRBV11-2; CDR3 protein: CASSPPPTYNEQFF; CDR3 DNA: TGTGCCAGCAGCCCCCCGCCCACCTACAATGAGCAGTTCTTC
J gene: TRBJ2-7; clone size: -; D gene: TRBD1; V gene: TRBV11-2; CDR3 protein: CASSLAIGTGYYEQYF; CDR3 DNA: TGTGCCAGCAGCTTAGCTATAGGGACAGGGTACTACGAGCAGTACTTC
J gene: TRBJ2-7; clone size: -; D gene: -; V gene: TRBV4-2; CDR3 protein: CASSQAVDPNYEQYF; CDR3 DNA: TGTGCCAGCAGCCAAGCCGTTGACCCCAACTACGAGCAGTACTTC
J gene: TRBJ2-7; clone size: -; D gene: -; V gene: TRBV7-3; CDR3 protein: CASSWLGGVGEQYF; CDR3 DNA: TGTGCCAGCAGCTGGCTGGGAGGCGTGGGGGAGCAGTACTTC
J gene: TRBJ2-1; clone size: -; D gene: -; V gene: TRBV11-2; CDR3 protein: CASSAPGGHEQFF; CDR3 DNA: TGTGCCAGCAGCGCTCCTGGGGGCCATGAGCAGTTCTTC
J gene: TRBJ1-5; clone size: -; D gene: -; V gene: TRBV6-5; CDR3 protein: CASSYGPGANQPQHF; CDR3 DNA: TGTGCCAGCAGTTACGGGCCGGGGGCCAATCAGCCCCAGCATTTT
J gene: TRBJ2-7; clone size: once; D gene: TRBD2; V gene: TRBV11-2; CDR3 protein: CASTRGVVYEQYF; CDR3 DNA: TGTGCCAGCACCCGGGGGGTAGTCTACGAGCAGTACTTC
J gene: TRBJ2-1; clone size: -; D gene: TRBD1; V gene: TRBV28; CDR3 protein: CASSALATDRDEQFF; CDR3 DNA: TGTGCCAGCAGTGCCTTAGCCACCGACAGGGATGAGCAGTTCTTC
J gene: TRBJ1-5; clone size: -; D gene: TRBD1; V gene: TRBV6-1; CDR3 protein: CASRETGEGFHQPQHF; CDR3 DNA: TGTGCCAGCAGGGAAACAGGGGAAGGGTTCCATCAGCCCCAGCATTTT
J gene: TRBJ2-5; clone size: -; D gene: TRBD2; V gene: TRBV28; CDR3 protein: CASSSLGEGTGETQYF; CDR3 DNA: TGTGCCAGCAGTTCCCTGGGGGAGGGGACTGGTGAGACCCAGTACTTC